What follows is one T cell receptor (beta chain) and its context. Trimming pared 1 base from V and 5 bases from J, leaving 6 bases between. This CDR3 spans 13 amino acids. CDR1 SGHTA and CDR2 FQGNSA come from the germline V gene. Original methodology: Reference gene primer amplification yielded estimated nucleated cell counts. Produced via immunoSEQ multiplex PCR; TCRdb's table is partial and in-frame only. Clone size and the V and J calls come from that table; the DNA yielded D and trimming. The sample lists 200,000 or so clones; approximately 85% were seen once. The sample originates from a study of blood T cell repertoires in COVID-19. The wider study: Nucleic acid was either cDNA or gDNA, and it came from T cells, B-cell-depleted T cells, or PBMCs.

The receptor was derived from a human donor with active or convalescent COVID-19. The donor label of this sample is uncertain. The source material was peripheral blood. The chain uses TRBV7-2 and TRBJ1-5, with D uncertain. The DNA for the CDR3 is TGTGCCAGCAGCTTAGGCGGCTATCAGCCCCAGCATTTT. This gives the protein CASSLGGYQPQHF. Looking up the rest from reference TRBV7-2 and TRBJ1-5 gives the full variable domain: GAGVSQSPSNKVTEKGKDVELRCDPISGHTALYWYRQSLGQGLEFLIYFQGNSAPDKSGLPSDRFSAERTGGSVSTLTIQRTQQEDSAVYLCASSLGGYQPQHFGDGTRLSIL.